A selection of T cell receptor beta chains follows, all from one sample in a study of shared clonotypes between healthy human individuals. Method: immunoSEQ multiplex PCR; TCRdb's copy keeps in-frame clones and lacks some. The data contain about 580,000 clones, roughly 98% of them singletons. The sequencing input was naive CD8+ T cells sorted from blood. The origin of the receptors is a man aged 25 to 40 in good health. Each CDR3 is given with its conserved first and last residue. D genes are given only for firm matches. Clone size, where shown, is once, few, many, or a class for clones that have expanded.

j_call v_call clone_size d_call cdr3_aa cdr3_nt
TRBJ2-1 TRBV29-1 once TRBD2 CSVEALAGGYNEQFF TGCAGCGTGGAAGCTCTCGCGGGAGGGTACAATGAGCAGTTCTTC
TRBJ2-1 TRBV11-3 - TRBD1 CASSLGDSVNEQFF TGTGCCAGCAGCTTAGGGGACAGCGTGAATGAGCAGTTCTTC
TRBJ2-7 TRBV11-2 - TRBD1 CASSMPGTGYEQYF TGTGCCAGCAGCATGCCCGGGACAGGCTACGAGCAGTACTTC
TRBJ2-7 TRBV11-2 - - CASSKSGKFYEQYF TGTGCCAGCAGCAAGTCAGGGAAATTCTACGAGCAGTACTTC
TRBJ2-1 TRBV7-9 - TRBD2 CAGLTGRANEQFF TGTGCCGGGCTTACCGGGAGGGCCAATGAGCAGTTCTTC
TRBJ2-1 TRBV5-1 - - CASSLAGRGGLNEQFF TGCGCCAGCAGCTTGGCCGGGCGGGGTGGCCTCAATGAGCAGTTCTTC
TRBJ2-1 TRBV7-6 - - CASSLGAQGYYNEQFF TGTGCCAGCAGCTTAGGTGCCCAGGGGTACTACAATGAGCAGTTCTTC
TRBJ2-1 TRBV14 - TRBD2 CASSSAREGLDEQFF TGTGCCAGCAGCTCAGCGCGGGAGGGCCTAGATGAGCAGTTCTTC
TRBJ2-1 TRBV9 - TRBD2 CASTPSGRARYGEQFF TGTGCCAGCACCCCTAGCGGGAGGGCCCGATATGGTGAGCAGTTCTTC
TRBJ2-3 TRBV27 - TRBD2 CASSPRVSGRTDTQYF TGTGCCAGCAGCCCCCGAGTCAGCGGGAGAACGGATACGCAGTATTTT
TRBJ2-3 TRBV27 - TRBD2 CATASGIVTDTQYF TGTGCCACCGCTAGCGGGATCGTCACAGATACGCAGTATTTT
TRBJ2-1 TRBV7-9 - TRBD2 CASSLGMTSPQKYNEQFF TGTGCCAGCAGCTTAGGGATGACTAGCCCTCAGAAGTACAATGAGCAGTTCTTC
TRBJ2-1 TRBV7-9 - TRBD2 CASSSLLAGLYNEQFF TGTGCCAGCAGCTCGCTACTAGCGGGCCTCTACAATGAGCAGTTCTTC
TRBJ2-1 TRBV6-1 - - CASGRDRSNEQFF TGTGCCAGCGGGAGGGACAGGTCCAATGAGCAGTTCTTC
TRBJ2-1 TRBV7-9 - TRBD1 CASSLLTGGNYNEQFF TGTGCCAGCAGCTTACTGACAGGGGGCAATTACAATGAGCAGTTCTTC
TRBJ2-1 TRBV7-9 - - CASSSTGSHYNEQFF TGTGCCAGCAGTTCCACAGGCTCACATTACAATGAGCAGTTCTTC
TRBJ2-7 TRBV11-2 - TRBD1 CASSLWTTGISEQYF TGTGCCAGCAGCTTATGGACGACAGGGATAAGCGAGCAGTACTTC
TRBJ2-1 TRBV27 - TRBD2 CASSSIAGPYNEQFF TGTGCCAGCAGTTCGATAGCGGGACCCTACAATGAGCAGTTCTTC
TRBJ1-2 TRBV9 - TRBD1 CASSDRSRTGGRRNGYTF TGTGCCAGCAGCGACCGATCAAGGACAGGGGGCAGGAGGAATGGCTACACCTTC
TRBJ2-1 TRBV11-2 - TRBD2 CASSSGLAGHNEQFF TGTGCCAGCAGCTCCGGACTAGCGGGGCATAATGAGCAGTTCTTC
TRBJ1-5 TRBV19 - - CASSMWYSANQPQHF TGTGCCAGTAGTATGTGGTATAGTGCAAATCAGCCCCAGCATTTT
TRBJ1-5 TRBV2 - - CASSSRGYDNQPQHF TGTGCCAGCAGTAGCCGGGGATATGACAATCAGCCCCAGCATTTT
TRBJ2-1 TRBV6-6 once - CASMQQSSYNEQFF TGTGCCAGCATGCAACAGAGCTCCTACAATGAGCAGTTCTTC
TRBJ2-7 TRBV27 - TRBD2 CASSSVAGAYEQYF TGTGCCAGCAGTTCCGTAGCGGGGGCCTACGAGCAGTACTTC
TRBJ2-7 TRBV6-5 - TRBD2 CASSYSSGNLYEQYF TGTGCCAGCAGTTACTCGAGCGGGAACCTCTACGAGCAGTACTTC
TRBJ2-4 TRBV30 - TRBD2 CAWSVPGLLAKNIQYF TGTGCCTGGAGTGTCCCGGGACTACTAGCCAAAAACATTCAGTACTTC
TRBJ1-3 TRBV14 - - CASSQVVRNTIYF TGTGCCAGCAGCCAAGTCGTGAGAAACACCATATATTTT
TRBJ2-3 TRBV9 - - CASSVDWGLSTDTQYF TGTGCCAGCAGCGTAGATTGGGGGCTAAGCACAGATACGCAGTATTTT
TRBJ2-1 TRBV4-1 - - CASSQETSYNEQFF TGCGCCAGCAGCCAAGAAACATCGTACAATGAGCAGTTCTTC
TRBJ2-7 TRBV5-1 - - CASSSGYEQYF TGCGCCAGCAGCTCGGGTTACGAGCAGTACTTC
TRBJ2-7 TRBV5-1 - TRBD1 CASSYLGQGYEQYF TGCGCCAGCAGCTACCTGGGACAGGGCTACGAGCAGTACTTC
TRBJ1-5 TRBV4-1 - TRBD1 CASSQVTTGELQPQHF TGCGCCAGCAGCCAGGTAACTACAGGGGAGCTTCAGCCCCAGCATTTT
TRBJ2-7 TRBV29-1 once - CSVNPRGGEPDEQYF TGCAGCGTCAACCCCAGGGGGGGAGAACCAGACGAGCAGTACTTC
TRBJ2-5 TRBV5-4 - TRBD2 CASSVAGGPLETQYF TGTGCCAGCAGCGTAGCGGGAGGGCCATTAGAGACCCAGTACTTC
TRBJ2-6 TRBV7-8 - TRBD1 CASSQRTGGARANVLTF TGTGCCAGCAGCCAACGGACAGGGGGAGCCAGGGCCAACGTCCTGACTTTC
TRBJ2-1 TRBV9 - - CASSVEDRLRGLNEQFF TGTGCCAGCAGCGTAGAAGATAGGCTACGAGGTCTGAATGAGCAGTTCTTC
TRBJ1-2 TRBV9 - - CASRGNYGYTF TGTGCCTCCCGGGGGAACTATGGCTACACCTTC
TRBJ2-7 TRBV14 - TRBD1 CASSRYGQGPAYEQYF TGTGCCAGCAGCCGCTACGGACAGGGGCCGGCCTACGAGCAGTACTTC
TRBJ2-1 TRBV29-1 - - CSAPGLNGEQFF TGCAGCGCCCCTGGACTAAACGGTGAGCAGTTCTTC
TRBJ2-1 TRBV7-9 - TRBD2 CASSLDWGRAYNEQFF TGTGCCAGCAGCTTAGATTGGGGGAGGGCCTACAATGAGCAGTTCTTC
TRBJ2-5 TRBV30 - - CAWSATGTQETQYF TGTGCCTGGAGTGCGACAGGAACTCAAGAGACCCAGTACTTC
TRBJ1-5 TRBV11-2 - - CASSLSPGTNQPQHF TGTGCCAGCAGCTTATCACCCGGAACGAATCAGCCCCAGCATTTT
TRBJ2-1 TRBV7-8 - - CASSFAGEQFF TGTGCCAGCAGCTTTGCCGGGGAGCAGTTCTTC
TRBJ2-1 TRBV7-9 - - CASSSLGKGNEQFF TGTGCCAGCAGCTCCCTCGGGAAAGGAAATGAGCAGTTCTTC
TRBJ1-5 TRBV29-1 - - CSKNLRDGFWPQHF TGCAGCAAAAACCTCCGGGACGGATTTTGGCCCCAGCATTTT
TRBJ2-7 TRBV10-3 - - CAISEGRGTYEQYF TGTGCCATCAGCGAGGGACGGGGGACCTACGAGCAGTACTTC
TRBJ2-7 TRBV7-9 - TRBD1 CASSNRGPYEQYF TGTGCCAGCAGCAACAGGGGACCCTACGAGCAGTACTTC
TRBJ1-1 TRBV5-1 - TRBD1 CASSRDRGAPAEAFF TGCGCCAGCAGCCGGGACAGGGGGGCCCCGGCTGAAGCTTTCTTT
TRBJ2-1 TRBV7-7 - TRBD2 CASSEDSGTEQFF TGTGCTAGCAGCGAGGATAGCGGGACTGAGCAGTTCTTC
TRBJ1-3 TRBV5-4 - - CASSGRGSGNTIYF TGTGCCAGCAGCGGCCGGGGGTCTGGAAACACCATATATTTT
TRBJ2-5 TRBV7-9 - TRBD1 CASSSLPTGPRTGQETQYF TGTGCCAGCAGCTCCCTACCGACCGGGCCCCGGACAGGTCAAGAGACCCAGTACTTC
TRBJ2-7 TRBV27 - TRBD1 CASSSPGQGSYEQYF TGTGCCAGCAGTTCACCGGGACAGGGATCCTACGAGCAGTACTTC
TRBJ1-2 TRBV5-4 - TRBD1 CASSAGTAGYGYTF TGTGCCAGCAGTGCCGGGACAGCGGGTTATGGCTACACCTTC
TRBJ2-7 TRBV19 - - CASSYSRDYEQYF TGTGCCAGTAGTTATAGCAGAGACTACGAGCAGTACTTC
TRBJ2-7 TRBV7-8 - - CASSSGQIPYEQYF TGTGCCAGCAGCTCGGGACAAATACCCTACGAGCAGTACTTC